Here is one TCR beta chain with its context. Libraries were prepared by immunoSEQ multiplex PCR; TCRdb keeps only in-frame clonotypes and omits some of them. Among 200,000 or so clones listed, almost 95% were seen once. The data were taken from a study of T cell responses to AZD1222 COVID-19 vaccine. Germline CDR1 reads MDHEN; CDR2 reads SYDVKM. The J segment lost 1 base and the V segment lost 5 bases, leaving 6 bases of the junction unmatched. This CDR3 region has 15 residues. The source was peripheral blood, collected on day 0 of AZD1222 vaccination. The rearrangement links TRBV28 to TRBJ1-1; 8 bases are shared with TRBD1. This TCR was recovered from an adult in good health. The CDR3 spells CASSPQDRANTEAFF. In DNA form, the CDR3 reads TGTGCCAGCAGTCCCCAGGACAGGGCGAACACTGAAGCTTTCTTT.